This passage covers 18 T cell receptor beta chains from one sample sequenced in a study of blood T cell repertoires in COVID-19. The protocol was immunoSEQ multiplex PCR, while the TCRdb copy is restricted to in-frame clones and leaves out a portion. The sample gives some 230,000 clones, approximately 85% of which show up once; around 3% is in the top ten. The sequenced sample consisted of peripheral blood. Receptor source: a man in his fifties who had recovered from COVID-19.

This chain uses TRBV28 with TRBJ2-5, with 9 bases fitting TRBD2. The CDR3 extends over 18 amino acids. Germline-derived CDR1 and CDR2 are MDHEN and SYDVKM. Trimming at V came to 3 bases and at J to 4 bases, leaving 15 bases not matched to a gene. The CDR3 nucleotides read TGTGCCAGCAGTTTTGGTCTGGGGGGCGGGAGGGCCCGAGAGACCCAGTACTTC. Protein product: CASSFGLGGGRARETQYF.

With respect to this clone: The sample has other DNA sequences that encode this CDR3 too. The chain is built from TRBV19 and TRBJ2-3, with a tentative D call TRBD2 (6 bases). Trimming took 3 bases from V and 3 from J, leaving 10 bases between them. The germline gives CDR1 LNHDA, CDR2 SQIVND (reference sequence). The CDR3 has 14 amino acids. The CDR3, as DNA: TGTGCCAGTAGTATCGGGGGTGGGACAGATACGCAGTATTTT. It is translated as CASSIGGGTDTQYF. The complete variable domain, with remaining parts taken from reference TRBV19 and TRBJ2-3, reads DGGITQSPKYLFRKEGQNVTLSCEQNLNHDAMYWYRQDPGQGLRLIYYSQIVNDFQKGDIAEGYSVSREKKESFPLTVTSAQKNPTAFYLCASSIGGGTDTQYFGPGTRLTVL.

V gene TRBV4-1 combines with J gene TRBJ2-2, with 9 positions matching TRBD1. V shed 3 bases, J shed 5 bases, and the junction held 4 bases outside the gene matches. Germline V gene lookup returns CDR1 MGHRA and CDR2 YSYEKL. The CDR3 runs to 15 residues. In nucleotides, the CDR3 is TGCGCCAGCAGCCAGGGACAGGGAAGAACCGGGGAGCTGTTTTTT. It is translated as CASSQGQGRTGELFF.

This clone has just a few counts. The chain has TRBV15 and TRBJ1-3; D is possibly TRBD1 (5 bases). The V end lost 0 bases, the J end lost 1 base, and 10 bases lay between the germline ends. CDR1 LNHNV and CDR2 YYDKDF come from the germline V gene (reference sequence). The CDR3 is made up of 16 amino acids. The CDR3 bases are TGTGCCACCAGCAGAGATCCCCCAGGGTCTGGAAACACCATATATTTT. Translating gives CATSRDPPGSGNTIYF.

This clone was recorded once. The chain combines TRBV5-1 with TRBJ2-3; D is perhaps TRBD1 (6 bases). In germline, CDR1 is SGHRS, CDR2 YFSETQ. The CDR3 is 15 amino acids. Trimming cost V 3 bases and J 4 bases, with 15 bases left between them. The CDR3 DNA sequence: TGCGCCAGCAGCTACGGTGGGGGCGTCTCAGATACGCAGTATTTT. This gives the protein CASSYGGGVSDTQYF.

The chain employs TRBV23-1 and TRBJ2-3; TRBD1 agrees at 8 bases. TRBV23-1 is filed as an ORF, its function uncertain. Trimming removed 1 base from V and 1 base from J; junction bases left unmatched: 22. The length of the CDR3 is 22 residues. CDR3 DNA: TGCGCCAGCAGTCAATTACCCCCCGAAGGACAGGGACTTGGGAAACGCACAGATACGCAGTATTTT. Protein product: CASSQLPPEGQGLGKRTDTQYF.

V usage is TRBV30 and J usage is TRBJ1-5, with TRBD1 matching over 8 bases. V lost 2 bases to trimming and J lost 6 bases; unmatched junction nucleotides: 6. The CDR3 loop spans 14 amino acids. Looked up from germline, CDR1 is GTSNPN and CDR2 is SVGIG (reference sequence). The CDR3 protein is CAWSRDRIGQPQHF. The CDR3 region has the DNA TGTGCCTGGAGTCGGGACAGGATAGGTCAGCCCCAGCATTTT. The full variable domain, rest sourced from reference TRBV30 and TRBJ1-5, is SQTIHQWPATLVQPVGSPLSLECTVEGTSNPNLYWYRQAAGRGLQLLFYSVGIGQISSEVPQNLSASRPQDRQFILSSKKLLLSDSGFYLCAWSRDRIGQPQHFGDGTRLSIL.

The V gene is TRBV28, the J gene TRBJ1-2, with 8 bases aligning to TRBD1. The CDR3 is 13 amino acids. Trimming cost V 8 bases and J 8 bases; bases outside gene matches: 10. In germline, CDR1 is MDHEN, CDR2 SYDVKM. In DNA form, the CDR3 reads TGTGCCAGCTTCAACAGGGGGGCTGGCGGCTACACCTTC. This codes for CASFNRGAGGYTF.

V is TRBV12-5 and J is TRBJ2-3, with no clear D. Trimming cost V 0 bases and J 7 bases, with 17 bases left between them. This CDR3 is 16 amino acids long. Germline CDR1 reads LGHNT; CDR2 reads FRNRAP. CDR3 residues: CASGLVLSEQPHTQYF. CDR3 sequence (DNA): TGTGCTAGTGGTTTGGTACTCTCGGAACAGCCACATACGCAGTATTTT.

V and J are TRBV28 and TRBJ1-6, with D maybe TRBD1 (6 bases). V was clipped by 8 bases and J by 7 bases, with 15 bases between them. Germline V lookup: CDR1 MDHEN, CDR2 SYDVKM. The CDR3 loop spans 14 amino acids. The CDR3 DNA follows: TGTGCCAGCGGGGGTGGGGGCCCAAATTCACCCCTCCACTTT. Its translation: CASGGGGPNSPLHF.

The DNA for the CDR3 is TGTGCCAGCAGCGCCAGGGACAGGGGTTGGGATGAAAAACTGTTTTTT. Protein product: CASSARDRGWDEKLFF. V usage is TRBV9 and J usage is TRBJ1-4; TRBD1 agrees at 10 bases. CDR1 and CDR2 (germline): SGDLS, YYNGEE. This CDR3 comprises 16 residues. J was trimmed by 6 bases and V by 3 bases; bases with no gene match: 8.

This chain connects TRBV13 to TRBJ2-7; 8 bases map to TRBD2. With 3 bases clipped from V and 2 bases from J, the junction kept 9 bases outside the gene matches. This CDR3 comprises 16 residues. Germline values: CDR1 PRHDT, CDR2 FYEKMQ (reference sequence). CDR3 in amino acids: CASSFSGTRVPYEQYF. DNA of the CDR3: TGTGCCAGCAGCTTTTCCGGGACTAGAGTCCCCTACGAGCAGTACTTC.

This chain connects TRBV10-2 to TRBJ1-1, with 7 bases that match TRBD1. V trimming: 3 bases; J trimming: 4 bases; junction bases outside the gene matches: 11. The CDR3 has 16 amino acids. Germline V gene sequence: CDR1 WSHSY, CDR2 SAAADI. In nucleotides, the CDR3 is TGCGCCAGCAGTGATGCGGGACAGCTCCGACTCACTGAAGCTTTCTTT. Residues: CASSDAGQLRLTEAFF.

The chain employs TRBV29-1 and TRBJ1-4; no firm D call. V lost 1 base, J lost 5 bases, and 11 bases lay in between. Per the germline V gene, CDR1 is SQVTM and CDR2 is ANQGSEA. CDR3 length: 14 amino acids. In DNA, the CDR3 is TGCAGCGTTGAAGTAATGGGGAGAAATGAAAAACTGTTTTTT. Translated: CSVEVMGRNEKLFF.

The genes are TRBV28 and TRBJ2-7, with TRBD1 matching over 9 bases. Germline CDR1 MDHEN, CDR2 SYDVKM. The CDR3 spans 15 residues. The V and J ends lost 6 bases and 4 bases, in that order; junction bases with no gene match: 10. The CDR3 reads CASSLRDRELYEQYF. In DNA form, the CDR3 reads TGTGCCAGCAGCTTACGGGACAGGGAACTTTACGAGCAGTACTTC.

The CDR3 DNA follows: TGTGCCTCCGCCGGACAGGGAAAGCCACCCCTCCACTTT. This translates into CASAGQGKPPLHF. This chain joins TRBV12-3 or TRBV12-4 and TRBJ1-6, with 8 bases matching TRBD1. V lost 11 bases and J lost 11; bases outside the gene matches: 11. CDR3 length: 13 amino acids.

The CDR3 sequence is CAWSQGQALNQPQHF. CDR3 nucleotides: TGTGCCTGGAGTCAGGGGCAGGCCCTCAATCAGCCCCAGCATTTT. The V and J genes are TRBV30 and TRBJ1-5, with a possible D match to TRBD1 (6 bases). In germline, CDR1 is GTSNPN, CDR2 SVGIG (reference sequence). V shed 2 bases and J shed 3 bases, with 14 bases lying between them. The CDR3 is 15 residues long.

This clone was seen a handful of times. The genes are TRBV28 and TRBJ2-3, with a possible D match to TRBD2 (6 bases). CDR1 is MDHEN, CDR2 SYDVKM, per germline. The CDR3 runs to 15 residues. V shed 7 bases and J shed 8 bases, with 22 bases lying between them. The CDR3 loop reads CASTLDGRRAATQYF. As DNA, the CDR3 is TGTGCCAGCACCCTCGACGGGAGAAGGGCAGCTACGCAGTATTTT.